This TCR beta chain was documented in a study of blood T cell repertoires in COVID-19. Study as a whole: Material from acute and convalescent COVID-19 was sourced from the United States, Italy and Spain.

Cohort placement rested on clinical history that participants reported themselves. Recovered status applied to Cohort 3 donors who had two consecutive negative PCRs. It also applied to those with clearance or with symptom resolution. After removal of 0 bases from V and 7 bases from J, the junction contained 14 bases not matched to a gene. The CDR3 is 18 amino acids. Germline CDR1 reads MGHRA; CDR2 reads YSYEKL. Methods used by the authors: Amplification with reference gene primers provided the estimates of nucleated cell counts. The repertoire was sequenced with immunoSEQ multiplex PCR; TCRdb's copy has only in-frame clones and lacks some. The V and J calls and the clone size are those of that table, but D and trimming were determined from the DNA. The sample contains about 330,000 clones, 75% to 90% of which appear only once.

The gene calls are TRBV4-1 and TRBJ1-4, with 7 bases that match TRBD1. The sequence derives from a man aged 30-40 years who had recovered from COVID-19. The sequenced material came from PBMCs or T cells enriched from blood (not recorded which). CDR3 sequence: CASSQEGRGDRGPEKLFF. The CDR3 coding sequence is TGCGCCAGCAGCCAAGAAGGGAGAGGGGATAGGGGGCCTGAAAAACTGTTTTTT.